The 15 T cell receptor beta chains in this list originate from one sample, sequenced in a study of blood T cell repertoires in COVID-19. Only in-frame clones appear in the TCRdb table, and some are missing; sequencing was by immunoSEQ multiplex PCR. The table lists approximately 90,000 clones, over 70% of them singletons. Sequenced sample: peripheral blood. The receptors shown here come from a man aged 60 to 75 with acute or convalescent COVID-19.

The CDR3 region has the DNA TGTGCCAGCAGTGTGCGCGGCACCGGGGAGCTGTTTTTT. It translates to CASSVRGTGELFF. The chain joins TRBV6-4 to TRBJ2-2, with D uncertain. The V gene's germline CDR1 is MRHNA and CDR2 SNTAGT. Between the trimmed V and J ends, which lost 4 bases and 4 bases, there was a span of 7 bases. The CDR3 consists of 13 residues.

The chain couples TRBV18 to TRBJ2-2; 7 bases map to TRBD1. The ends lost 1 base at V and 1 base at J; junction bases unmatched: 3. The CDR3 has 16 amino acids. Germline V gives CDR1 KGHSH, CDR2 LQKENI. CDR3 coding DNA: TGTGCCAGCTCACCACAGAGACAGGGGAACACCGGGGAGCTGTTTTTT. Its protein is CASSPQRQGNTGELFF.

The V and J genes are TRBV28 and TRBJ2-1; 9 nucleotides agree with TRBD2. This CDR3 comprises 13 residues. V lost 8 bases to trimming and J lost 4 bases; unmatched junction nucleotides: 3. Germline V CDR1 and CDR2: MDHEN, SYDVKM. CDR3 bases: TGTGCCAGCTCGAGCGGGAGGTACAATGAGCAGTTCTTC. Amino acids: CASSSGRYNEQFF.

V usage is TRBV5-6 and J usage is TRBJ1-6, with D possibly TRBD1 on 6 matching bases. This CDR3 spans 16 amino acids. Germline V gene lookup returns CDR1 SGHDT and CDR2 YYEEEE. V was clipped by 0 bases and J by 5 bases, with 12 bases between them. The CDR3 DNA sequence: TGTGCCAGCAGCTTGGTGGGGGCCGGTGATAATTCACCCCTCCACTTT. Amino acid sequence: CASSLVGAGDNSPLHF.

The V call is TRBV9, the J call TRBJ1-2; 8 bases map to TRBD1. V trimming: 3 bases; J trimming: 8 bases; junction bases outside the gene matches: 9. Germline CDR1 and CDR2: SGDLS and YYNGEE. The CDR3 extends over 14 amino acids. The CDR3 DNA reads TGTGCCAGCAGCGAAAAGACAGGGGTAGGCGGCTACACCTTC. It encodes CASSEKTGVGGYTF.

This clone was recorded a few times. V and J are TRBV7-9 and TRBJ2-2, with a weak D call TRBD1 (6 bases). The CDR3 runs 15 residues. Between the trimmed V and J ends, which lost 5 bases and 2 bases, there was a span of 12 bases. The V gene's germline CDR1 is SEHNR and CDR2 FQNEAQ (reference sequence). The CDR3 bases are TGTGCCAGCAGCCCCCCCGGGACAAACACCGGGGAGCTGTTTTTT. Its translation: CASSPPGTNTGELFF.

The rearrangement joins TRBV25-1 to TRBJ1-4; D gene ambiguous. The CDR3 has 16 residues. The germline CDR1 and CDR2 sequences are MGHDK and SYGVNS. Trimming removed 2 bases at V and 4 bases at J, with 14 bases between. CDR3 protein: CASSEGRGQVNEKLFF. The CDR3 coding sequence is TGTGCCAGCAGTGAAGGGAGAGGGCAAGTTAATGAAAAACTGTTTTTT.

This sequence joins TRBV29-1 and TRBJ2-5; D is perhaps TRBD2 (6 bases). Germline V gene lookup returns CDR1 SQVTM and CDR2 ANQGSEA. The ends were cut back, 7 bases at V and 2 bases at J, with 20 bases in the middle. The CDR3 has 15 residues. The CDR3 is CSAHAQLAPQETQYF. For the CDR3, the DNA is TGCAGCGCCCATGCCCAACTAGCCCCGCAAGAGACCCAGTACTTC.

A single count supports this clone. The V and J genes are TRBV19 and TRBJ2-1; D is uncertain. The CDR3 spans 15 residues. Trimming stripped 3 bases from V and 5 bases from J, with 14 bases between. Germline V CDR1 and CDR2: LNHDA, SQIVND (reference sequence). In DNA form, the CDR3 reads TGTGCCAGTAGTATTGGAGCCCTCGGTCACAATGAGCAGTTCTTC. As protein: CASSIGALGHNEQFF. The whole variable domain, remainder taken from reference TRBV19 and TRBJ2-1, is DGGITQSPKYLFRKEGQNVTLSCEQNLNHDAMYWYRQDPGQGLRLIYYSQIVNDFQKGDIAEGYSVSREKKESFPLTVTSAQKNPTAFYLCASSIGALGHNEQFFGPGTRLTVL.

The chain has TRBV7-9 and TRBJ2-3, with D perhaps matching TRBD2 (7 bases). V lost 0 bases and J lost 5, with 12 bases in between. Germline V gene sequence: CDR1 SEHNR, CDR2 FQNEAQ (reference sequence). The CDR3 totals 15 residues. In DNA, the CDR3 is TGTGCCAGCAGCTTAGCGGGGGGGCCGAGAGATACGCAGTATTTT. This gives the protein CASSLAGGPRDTQYF.

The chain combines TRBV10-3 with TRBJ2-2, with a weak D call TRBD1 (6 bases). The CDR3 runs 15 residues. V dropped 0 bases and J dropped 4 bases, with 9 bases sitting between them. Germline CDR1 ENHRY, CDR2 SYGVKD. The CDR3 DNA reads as TGTGCCATCAGTGAGTCGGACAGAACCACCGGGGAGCTGTTTTTT. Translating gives CAISESDRTTGELFF.

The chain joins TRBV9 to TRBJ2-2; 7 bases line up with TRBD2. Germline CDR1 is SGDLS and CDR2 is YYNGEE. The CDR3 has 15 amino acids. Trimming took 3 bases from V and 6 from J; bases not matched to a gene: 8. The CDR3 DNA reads TGTGCCAGCAGCGCTGTGACTAGCTTCCCCGGGGAGCTGTTTTTT. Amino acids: CASSAVTSFPGELFF.

CDR3 nucleotide sequence: TGTGCCAGCAGCAAAGCGCTGGGACAGGGAAACGGGGCTAACTACGAGCAGTACTTC. Protein: CASSKALGQGNGANYEQYF. V is TRBV21-1 and J is TRBJ2-7; TRBD1 is the table's D call and was not checked against the DNA. TRBV21-1 is reported as a pseudogene. CDR3 length equals 19 residues.

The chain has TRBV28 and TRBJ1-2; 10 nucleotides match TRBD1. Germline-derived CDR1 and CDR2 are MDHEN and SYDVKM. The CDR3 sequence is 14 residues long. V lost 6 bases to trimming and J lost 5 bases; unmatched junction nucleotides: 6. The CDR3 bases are TGTGCCAGCAGGGAGGGGACAGGGGTTTATGGCTACACCTTC. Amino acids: CASREGTGVYGYTF.

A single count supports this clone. CDR3: CASSEGAGIPYEQYF. The CDR3 nucleotides are TGTGCCAGCAGTGAAGGGGCAGGGATACCCTACGAGCAGTACTTC. The rearrangement joins TRBV6-1 to TRBJ2-7; D may be TRBD1 (5 bases). CDR3 size: 15 residues. Germline V lookup: CDR1 MNHNS, CDR2 SASEGT. V lost 1 base, J lost 2 bases, and 12 bases lay in between.